The 30 T cell receptor beta chains below were found in one sample sequenced in a study of T cell repertoires in cytomegalovirus infection. For these receptors, no antigen is known. In TCRdb, the reads were re-called with MiXCR into one record per CDR3 protein. The table records 900,000 to 950,000 distinct CDR3 sequences, less than 40% of them present only once. Sequencing used cultured CD8+ T cells from PBMCs, obtained from culture after CMV antigen stimulation. These receptors came from a human donor in good health (CMV status not recorded). Some clones in this sample may be carry-over from other donors' samples.

The chain links TRBV27 to TRBJ2-1, with TRBD2 matching 8 bases. The CDR3 is made up of 17 amino acids. Germline lookup yields CDR1 MNHEY and CDR2 SMNVEV (reference sequence). Germline trimming cut 1 base from V and 3 bases from J; bases unmatched to any gene: 8. DNA for the CDR3: TGTGCCAGCAGTTTATTGGGGGCCGGGGGGGGCTACAATGAGCAGTTCTTC. Amino acids: CASSLLGAGGGYNEQFF.

The table lists this clonotype with a few counts. J is TRBJ1-5 and V is TRBV19; possibly TRBD1 for D (5 bases). Germline V gene data show CDR1 as LNHDA and CDR2 as SQIVND (reference sequence). CDR3 length: 15 residues. Trimming removed 7 bases from V and 2 bases from J, with 15 bases in between. CDR3 residues: CASMAGQGGNQPQHF. The CDR3 nucleotides read TGTGCCAGTATGGCTGGGCAGGGTGGCAATCAGCCCCAGCATTTT.

For this clonotype: This sequence may be a read error, since a much larger clone differs from it by one base. The gene calls are TRBV7-9 and TRBJ2-2, with TRBD1 identical over 11 bases. This CDR3 has 16 residues. The germline gives CDR1 SEHNR, CDR2 FQNEAQ (reference sequence). Here the CDR3 DNA reads TGTGTCAGCAGCATGGGACAGGGGGAGGTAGCCGGGGAGCTGTTTTTT. This gives the protein CVSSMGQGEVAGELFF.

The sample holds many counts of this clonotype. The chain uses TRBV7-9 and TRBJ2-3; no clear D gene. This CDR3 has 12 amino acids. The germline gives CDR1 SEHNR, CDR2 FQNEAQ (reference sequence). Trimming pared 4 bases from V and 3 bases from J, leaving 5 bases between. CDR3 in DNA: TGTGCCAGCAGCTACATTACAGATACGCAGTATTTT. It specifies CASSYITDTQYF.

This clonotype was detected ten times or more. The chain uses TRBV7-2 and TRBJ2-1; D gene uncertain. The germline V gene has CDR1 SGHTA and CDR2 FQGNSA. V was clipped by 1 base and J by 0 bases, with 4 bases between them. The CDR3 runs to 14 residues. CDR3 DNA: TGTGCCAGCAGCTTAGAACCCTCCTACAATGAGCAGTTCTTC. Its protein product is CASSLEPSYNEQFF.

In this sample, this clonotype turned up a few times. The J gene is TRBJ1-4, the V gene TRBV7-9; D is ambiguous. With 2 bases removed from V and 0 bases from J, the gap between germline ends came to 7 bases. Looked up from germline, CDR1 is SEHNR and CDR2 is FQNEAQ (reference sequence). The CDR3 runs to 15 residues. This CDR3 reads CASSLSITTNEKLFF. For the CDR3, the DNA is TGTGCCAGCAGCTTAAGTATAACAACTAATGAAAAACTGTTTTTT.

This clonotype has a count of ten or more. The rearrangement joins TRBV7-8 to TRBJ2-2; maybe TRBD1 (5 bases). V was cut by 1 base and J by 6 bases, with 9 bases left in between. This CDR3 has 14 amino acids. The germline gives CDR1 SGHVS, CDR2 FQNEAQ. CDR3 region: CASSLGVGPGELFF. CDR3 bases: TGTGCCAGCAGCTTAGGGGTGGGGCCCGGGGAGCTGTTTTTT. Variable domain in full (rest from reference TRBV7-8 and TRBJ2-2): GAGVSQSPRYKVAKRGQDVALRCDPISGHVSLFWYQQALGQGPEFLTYFQNEAQLDKSGLPSDRFFAERPEGSVSTLKIQRTQQEDSAVYLCASSLGVGPGELFFGEGSRLTVL.

This clonotype was counted once. The chain joins TRBV14 to TRBJ2-1, with D possibly matching TRBD2 (6 bases). This CDR3 region has 15 residues. The germline V gene encodes CDR1 SGHDN and CDR2 FVKESK. Trimming removed 4 bases from V and 8 bases from J, with 18 bases in between. Written as DNA, the CDR3 is TGTGCCAGCAGCCTGGGGACTCGCCGGGGAGATGAGCAGTTCTTC. Its translation is CASSLGTRRGDEQFF.

V is TRBV5-6 and J is TRBJ2-2, with TRBD2 as a possible D gene (5 bases). The germline gives CDR1 SGHDT, CDR2 YYEEEE. The CDR3 spans 13 residues. The ends were cut back, 6 bases at V and 4 bases at J, with 10 bases in the middle. The CDR3 region has the DNA TGTGCCAGCACGCCGGGGATCACCGGGGAGCTGTTTTTT. Encoded protein: CASTPGITGELFF.

This clonotype was counted between two and nine times. The rearrangement uses TRBV27 and TRBJ1-1; D remains unclear. Per germline, CDR1 MNHEY and CDR2 SMNVEV (reference sequence). The germline V and J ends were trimmed by 7 bases and 3 bases, with 6 bases remaining between them. The CDR3 runs to 11 residues. CDR3 protein: CASKYDTEAFF. The CDR3 DNA reads as TGTGCCAGCAAATATGACACTGAAGCTTTCTTT.

The sample holds a few counts of this clonotype. The J gene is TRBJ1-4, the V gene TRBV20-1, with D tentatively TRBD1 (6 bases). Germline assignment: CDR1 DFQATT and CDR2 SNEGSKA (reference sequence). The ends were cut back, 3 bases at V and 3 bases at J, with 14 bases in the middle. CDR3 length: 15 amino acids. CDR3 amino acids: CSARGRQAPNEKLFF. CDR3 coding DNA: TGCAGTGCTAGGGGTAGACAGGCCCCTAATGAAAAACTGTTTTTT.

The rearrangement links TRBV14 to TRBJ2-1, with D maybe TRBD2 (6 bases). The V gene lost 4 bases and the J gene lost 11 bases, with 9 bases spanning the gap. Germline loops: CDR1 SGHDN, CDR2 FVKESK. The CDR3 sequence is 11 residues long. CDR3 sequence: CASSPGGQQFF. CDR3 coding DNA: TGTGCCAGCAGCCCCGGGGGACAGCAGTTCTTC.

V and J are TRBV7-9 and TRBJ2-2; TRBD1 aligns across 8 bases. Germline lookup yields CDR1 SEHNR and CDR2 FQNEAQ (reference sequence). V gave up 6 bases and J gave up 7 bases; unmatched junction bases: 7. This CDR3 spans 14 amino acids. The CDR3 sequence is CASSSGQGGGELFF. In DNA, the CDR3 is TGTGCCAGCAGTTCTGGACAGGGTGGCGGGGAGCTGTTTTTT.

This clonotype came up once. The chain recombines TRBV7-9 with TRBJ1-6; the D gene is possibly TRBD1 (6 bases). The CDR3 spans 16 residues. V was cut by 3 bases and J by 9 bases, with 18 bases left in between. Germline CDR1 is SEHNR and CDR2 is FQNEAQ (reference sequence). CDR3 loop: CASSFPDSRGISPLHF. Written as DNA, the CDR3 is TGTGCCAGCAGCTTCCCCGACAGTAGGGGGATTTCACCCCTCCACTTT.

V is TRBV7-2 and J is TRBJ2-1; a weak D match, TRBD2 (6 bases). There are 16 residues in the CDR3. Germline V gene data show CDR1 as SGHTA and CDR2 as FQGNSA. V was pared by 4 bases and J by 0 bases, with 13 bases between. The CDR3 DNA reads as TGTGCCAGCAGCTCCTTCCAGGACTACTCCTACAATGAGCAGTTCTTC. This encodes CASSSFQDYSYNEQFF.

In regard to this clonotype: A much larger clone lies a single base off, so this may be a read error. The CDR3 DNA reads as TGTGCCAGCAGATTAAGGGTGGGGGACCAGCAGTTCTTC. Its protein product is CASRLRVGDQQFF. The chain recombines TRBV7-2 with TRBJ2-1; D assignment may be TRBD1 or TRBD2 (5 bases each). CDR3 length: 13 amino acids. CDR1 and CDR2 (germline): SGHTA, FQGNSA. Trimming stripped 6 bases from V and 11 bases from J, with 17 bases between. The full variable domain, completed using reference TRBV7-2 and TRBJ2-1, is GAGVSQSPSNKVTEKGKDVELRCDPISGHTALYWYRQSLGQGLEFLIYFQGNSAPDKSGLPSDRFSAERTGGSVSTLTIQRTQQEDSAVYLCASRLRVGDQQFFGPGTRLTVL.

The chain uses TRBV6-5 and TRBJ1-3; 10 nucleotides line up with TRBD1. The CDR3 is 15 amino acids. J was trimmed by 2 bases and V by 4 bases; bases with no gene match: 2. The germline V gene encodes CDR1 MNHEY and CDR2 SVGAGI. CDR3 sequence (DNA): TGTGCCAGCAGTTCCGGGACAGGGGCTGGAAACACCATATATTTT. It codes for CASSSGTGAGNTIYF.

J is TRBJ2-5 and V is TRBV10-2; 13 positions agree with TRBD2. This CDR3 spans 16 amino acids. Germline loops: CDR1 WSHSY, CDR2 SAAADI. Trimming took 8 bases from V and 1 from J; bases not matched to a gene: 7. DNA of the CDR3: TGCGCCAGCGAACCGGGACTAGCGGGGATCCAAGAGACCCAGTACTTC. This gives the protein CASEPGLAGIQETQYF.

Note on this clonotype: This sequence may be a read error, since a much larger clone differs from it by one base. The rearrangement uses TRBV12-3 or TRBV12-4 and TRBJ2-3; D is perhaps TRBD2 (5 bases). This CDR3 is 15 amino acids long. The CDR3 DNA reads as TGTGCCAGCAGTGAGGAGGCATCTAGCACAGATACGCAGAATTTT. Translation gives CASSEEASSTDTQNF.

This clonotype was picked up a small number of times. The V call is TRBV20-1, the J call TRBJ2-1; TRBD2 matches at 8 bases. This CDR3 has 17 residues. V shed 2 bases, J shed 3 bases, and the junction held 12 bases outside the gene matches. Per germline, CDR1 DFQATT and CDR2 SNEGSKA (reference sequence). The CDR3 here is CSARRRGDLIRYNEQFF. The CDR3, as DNA: TGCAGTGCTAGAAGGCGGGGGGACCTAATCCGCTACAATGAGCAGTTCTTC.

This clonotype was seen just once. The chain employs TRBV9 and TRBJ2-1; either TRBD1 or TRBD2 may fit D (6 bases each). The CDR3 loop spans 15 amino acids. Germline CDR1 SGDLS, CDR2 YYNGEE. V lost 0 bases and J 7 bases, leaving 14 bases between the germline ends. CDR3 region: CASSVGGALTNEQFF. The CDR3 nucleotides read TGTGCCAGCAGCGTAGGGGGGGCCCTTACAAATGAGCAGTTCTTC.

A note on this clonotype: The junction shows a germline mismatch at one end, possibly a read error. The V call is TRBV19, the J call TRBJ2-7, with TRBD1 matching over 9 bases. CDR3 length equals 14 residues. Germline assignment: CDR1 LNHDA and CDR2 SQIVND (reference sequence). CDR3 coding DNA: TGTGCCAGTAAGTCGGGACAGGGAGGCTACAAGCAGTACTTC. Encoded protein: CASKSGQGGYKQYF.

Notes on this clonotype: This may come from a read error, since a much larger clone is one base off. V usage is TRBV2 and J usage is TRBJ2-7; D gene uncertain. The germline V and J ends were trimmed by 6 bases and 0 bases, with 3 bases remaining between them. Germline V gives CDR1 SNHLY, CDR2 FYNNEI. This CDR3 spans 11 amino acids. The CDR3 protein is CASRVSYEQYF. Written as DNA, the CDR3 is TGTGCCAGCAGGGTCTCCTACGAGCAGTACTTC.

This clonotype was recorded a few times. The CDR3 DNA reads TGTGCCAGCAGCCATACAGGGGCAGGACAGCCCCAGCATTTT. Encoded protein: CASSHTGAGQPQHF. This chain connects TRBV6-6 to TRBJ1-5, with 7 bases fitting TRBD1. Per germline, CDR1 MNHNY and CDR2 SVGAGI (reference sequence). V dropped 6 bases and J dropped 7; count of bases not matched to a gene: 9. This CDR3 region has 14 residues.

This chain uses TRBV6-5 with TRBJ1-1, with a possible D match to TRBD1 (5 bases). The CDR3 is made up of 14 amino acids. Trimming took 2 bases from V and 4 from J, leaving 11 bases between them. Germline values: CDR1 MNHEY, CDR2 SVGAGI. The CDR3 is CASSYGARVTEAFF. The CDR3 DNA sequence: TGTGCCAGCAGTTACGGGGCCCGGGTCACTGAAGCTTTCTTT.

The gene calls are TRBV6-5 and TRBJ1-1; D is ambiguous. The CDR3 is made up of 16 amino acids. V gave up 1 base and J gave up 3 bases, with 15 bases separating them. Germline assignment: CDR1 MNHEY and CDR2 SVGAGI. DNA of the CDR3: TGTGCCAGCAGTTACTTGGAGCTGACCGCTGACACTGAAGCTTTCTTT. It is translated as CASSYLELTADTEAFF.

The chain couples TRBV11-3 to TRBJ1-5, with 11 nucleotides matching TRBD1. The germline gives CDR1 SGHNT, CDR2 YENEEA. CDR3 length: 18 residues. V was clipped by 1 base and J by 5 bases; unmatched bases: 10. CDR3 DNA sequence: TGTGCCAGCAGCTTAGTTCATCCGGGACAGGGGGGAGATCAGCCCCAGCATTTT. Its translation is CASSLVHPGQGGDQPQHF.

This clonotype was detected many times. The rearrangement uses TRBV28 and TRBJ2-3; a possible D gene is TRBD1 (6 bases). Looked up from germline, CDR1 is MDHEN and CDR2 is SYDVKM. This CDR3 is 15 amino acids long. V was pared by 8 bases and J by 1 base, with 16 bases between. The CDR3 DNA is TGTGCCAGCGGGTCACCGGGACAAGGCACAGATACGCAGTATTTT. This encodes CASGSPGQGTDTQYF.

This chain connects TRBV9 to TRBJ1-5; tentative D call: TRBD1 (6 bases). Deletions cut 3 bases from V and 2 bases from J, with 12 bases between. The germline V gene has CDR1 SGDLS and CDR2 YYNGEE. The CDR3 totals 15 residues. The CDR3 nucleotides read TGTGCCAGCAGCGAAGGGGGTGCGGGCAATCAGCCCCAGCATTTT. Residues: CASSEGGAGNQPQHF.

Many counts were recorded for this clonotype. The chain carries TRBV10-3 and TRBJ1-1; D is uncertain. CDR3 length equals 11 residues. The germline gives CDR1 ENHRY, CDR2 SYGVKD. V lost 6 bases, J lost 5 bases, and 7 bases lay in between. In DNA form, the CDR3 reads TGTGCCATCAGGAGCAATACTGAAGCTTTCTTT. As protein: CAIRSNTEAFF.